These T cell receptor beta chains were read from a single sample in a study of T cells after yellow fever vaccination. MiXCR, run by TCRdb on the 5' RACE reads, gives a single entry per CDR3 protein. This table has roughly 65,000 distinct CDR3 sequences, approximately 5% appearing once. Sequencing was performed on CD4+ T cells sorted from PBMCs, taken less than 16 days after the first yellow fever vaccination. These receptors were obtained from a young man who received the YFV17D yellow fever vaccine. CDR3s include the opening cysteine and the closing phenylalanine or tryptophan. A D gene is named only where the DNA matches it firmly.

J gene: TRBJ2-1; D gene: NA; V gene: TRBV7-6; CDR3 protein: CASSLEDGRGHEQFF
J gene: TRBJ1-3; D gene: NA; V gene: TRBV5-4; CDR3 protein: CASSSAEGYGNTIYF
J gene: TRBJ2-3; D gene: NA; V gene: TRBV24-1; CDR3 protein: CATQTSTDTQYF
J gene: TRBJ1-6; D gene: TRBD1; V gene: TRBV11-2; CDR3 protein: CASSLEGDRGYNSPLHF
J gene: TRBJ2-1; D gene: TRBD2; V gene: TRBV3-1; CDR3 protein: CASSPSGGALYNEQFF
J gene: TRBJ2-3; D gene: NA; V gene: TRBV5-8; CDR3 protein: CASSAGGGTDTQYF
J gene: TRBJ2-2; D gene: NA; V gene: TRBV6-1; CDR3 protein: CASSESQNTGELFF
J gene: TRBJ1-4; D gene: NA; V gene: TRBV20-1; CDR3 protein: CSARSRNEKLFF
J gene: TRBJ2-5; D gene: NA; V gene: TRBV5-4; CDR3 protein: CASSLPGASGQETQYF
J gene: TRBJ2-3; D gene: NA; V gene: TRBV5-1; CDR3 protein: CATQPDGSTDTQYF
J gene: TRBJ2-2; D gene: NA; V gene: TRBV20-1; CDR3 protein: CSAREGGGGELFF
J gene: TRBJ1-5; D gene: TRBD1; V gene: TRBV19; CDR3 protein: CASSIRTGGQPQHF
J gene: TRBJ2-7; D gene: NA; V gene: TRBV5-1; CDR3 protein: CASSTQGGEQYF
J gene: TRBJ2-5; D gene: NA; V gene: TRBV12-3/TRBV12-4; CDR3 protein: CASRLNGQETQYF
J gene: TRBJ1-2; D gene: NA; V gene: TRBV5-1; CDR3 protein: CASSLDTGIYGYTF
J gene: TRBJ2-1; D gene: TRBD2; V gene: TRBV29-1; CDR3 protein: CSVATSGGLQFF
J gene: TRBJ2-7; D gene: TRBD1; V gene: TRBV15; CDR3 protein: CATSTWDRSDSYEQYF
J gene: TRBJ2-2; D gene: NA; V gene: TRBV7-3; CDR3 protein: CASSLQETGELFF
J gene: TRBJ1-5; D gene: NA; V gene: TRBV21-1; CDR3 protein: CASSKTGARNQPQHF
J gene: TRBJ1-5; D gene: NA; V gene: TRBV23-1; CDR3 protein: CASAMGGHQPQHF
J gene: TRBJ2-4; D gene: NA; V gene: TRBV10-2; CDR3 protein: CASRGGLAKNIQYF
J gene: TRBJ1-6; D gene: TRBD1; V gene: TRBV7-2; CDR3 protein: CASSFPGQHYSPLHF
J gene: TRBJ2-1; D gene: TRBD1; V gene: TRBV5-4; CDR3 protein: CASSLKQGAYNEQFF
J gene: TRBJ1-5; D gene: NA; V gene: TRBV9; CDR3 protein: CANEGPGGSQPQHF
J gene: TRBJ2-4; D gene: NA; V gene: TRBV7-2; CDR3 protein: CASSLGRVTKNIQYF
J gene: TRBJ2-3; D gene: TRBD2; V gene: TRBV7-2; CDR3 protein: CASRFGLAGAYTQYF
J gene: TRBJ1-2; D gene: NA; V gene: TRBV9; CDR3 protein: CASSVDGIGKYGYTF
J gene: TRBJ1-2; D gene: NA; V gene: TRBV5-8; CDR3 protein: CASSPSYGYTF
J gene: TRBJ1-5; D gene: NA; V gene: TRBV20-1; CDR3 protein: CSARDGGNQPQHF
J gene: TRBJ2-2; D gene: NA; V gene: TRBV5-1; CDR3 protein: CASSLEWQAYTGELFF
J gene: TRBJ1-6; D gene: NA; V gene: TRBV21-1; CDR3 protein: CASSKGDNPGQDNSPLHF
J gene: TRBJ2-7; D gene: NA; V gene: TRBV6-5; CDR3 protein: CASSYSGRGSSSYEQYF
J gene: TRBJ1-2; D gene: NA; V gene: TRBV2; CDR3 protein: CASTIFNYGYTF
J gene: TRBJ2-7; D gene: NA; V gene: TRBV10-1; CDR3 protein: CASSEGDSRYEQYF
J gene: TRBJ1-5; D gene: NA; V gene: TRBV15; CDR3 protein: CATSREGGRGNQPQHF
J gene: TRBJ2-3; D gene: TRBD2; V gene: TRBV11-1; CDR3 protein: CASSLNRWGGTDTQYF
J gene: TRBJ2-6; D gene: NA; V gene: TRBV7-2; CDR3 protein: CASSSGANVLTF
J gene: TRBJ1-1; D gene: TRBD1; V gene: TRBV5-1; CDR3 protein: CASSLAPTGTGGTEAFF
J gene: TRBJ2-5; D gene: NA; V gene: TRBV5-1; CDR3 protein: CASSSRDTQETQYF
J gene: TRBJ2-3; D gene: TRBD1; V gene: TRBV5-1; CDR3 protein: CASSREGAFTDTQYF
J gene: TRBJ1-1; D gene: NA; V gene: TRBV5-1; CDR3 protein: CASSRGDDTEAFF
J gene: TRBJ1-2; D gene: NA; V gene: TRBV7-2; CDR3 protein: CASSLATGTYYGYTF
J gene: TRBJ2-2; D gene: TRBD1; V gene: TRBV5-1; CDR3 protein: CASSPRTGNTGELFF
J gene: TRBJ2-5; D gene: TRBD2; V gene: TRBV4-2; CDR3 protein: CASSRTSGVQETQYF
J gene: TRBJ1-5; D gene: NA; V gene: TRBV12-3/TRBV12-4; CDR3 protein: CASSINTNQPQHF
J gene: TRBJ2-5; D gene: NA; V gene: TRBV5-4; CDR3 protein: CASSPKGGLLQETQYF
J gene: TRBJ2-4; D gene: TRBD1; V gene: TRBV27; CDR3 protein: CASTRGPGYIQYF
J gene: TRBJ2-1; D gene: NA; V gene: TRBV20-1; CDR3 protein: CRGPAPGGQSSYNEQFF
J gene: TRBJ2-2; D gene: NA; V gene: TRBV19; CDR3 protein: CASSIWTQDTGELFF
J gene: TRBJ2-1; D gene: NA; V gene: TRBV5-1; CDR3 protein: CASREPGVSYNEQFF
J gene: TRBJ2-3; D gene: NA; V gene: TRBV5-1; CDR3 protein: CASSLYRGSTDTQYF
J gene: TRBJ1-4; D gene: NA; V gene: TRBV5-8; CDR3 protein: CASSLMGPNEKLFF
J gene: TRBJ2-5; D gene: NA; V gene: TRBV2; CDR3 protein: CAITPPAYQETQYF
J gene: TRBJ2-2; D gene: NA; V gene: TRBV7-2; CDR3 protein: CASSPGVRGTGELFF
J gene: TRBJ2-2; D gene: TRBD1; V gene: TRBV7-9; CDR3 protein: CANPPGQGTTGELFF
J gene: TRBJ2-4; D gene: TRBD1; V gene: TRBV12-3/TRBV12-4; CDR3 protein: CASTMDRVGKNIQYF
J gene: TRBJ2-1; D gene: TRBD1; V gene: TRBV7-2; CDR3 protein: CASSLTRGTVEQFF
J gene: TRBJ2-3; D gene: NA; V gene: TRBV6-2/TRBV6-3; CDR3 protein: CASSYRGLRSGTDTQYF
J gene: TRBJ2-3; D gene: TRBD1; V gene: TRBV6-6; CDR3 protein: CAGNRGSTDTQYF